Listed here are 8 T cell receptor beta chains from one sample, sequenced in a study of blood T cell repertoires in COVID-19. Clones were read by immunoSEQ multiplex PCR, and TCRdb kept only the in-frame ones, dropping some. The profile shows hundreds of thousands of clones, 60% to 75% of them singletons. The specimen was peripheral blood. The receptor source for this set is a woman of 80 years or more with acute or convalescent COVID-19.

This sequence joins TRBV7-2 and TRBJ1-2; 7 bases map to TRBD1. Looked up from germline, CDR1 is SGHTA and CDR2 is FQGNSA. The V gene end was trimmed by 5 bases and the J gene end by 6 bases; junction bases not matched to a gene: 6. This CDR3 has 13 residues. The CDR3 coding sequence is TGTGCCAGCAGCCTCGGACAGGTCGATGGCTACACCTTC. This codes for CASSLGQVDGYTF.

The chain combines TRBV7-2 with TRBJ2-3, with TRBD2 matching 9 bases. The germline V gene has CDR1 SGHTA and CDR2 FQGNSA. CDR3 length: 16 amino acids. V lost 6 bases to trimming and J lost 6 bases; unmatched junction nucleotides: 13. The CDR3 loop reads CASRSPGGGAWDTQYF. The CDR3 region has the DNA TGTGCCAGCAGGTCGCCGGGCGGGGGGGCCTGGGATACGCAGTATTTT. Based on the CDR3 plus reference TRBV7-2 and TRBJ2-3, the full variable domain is GAGVSQSPSNKVTEKGKDVELRCDPISGHTALYWYRQSLGQGLEFLIYFQGNSAPDKSGLPSDRFSAERTGGSVSTLTIQRTQQEDSAVYLCASRSPGGGAWDTQYFGPGTRLTVL.

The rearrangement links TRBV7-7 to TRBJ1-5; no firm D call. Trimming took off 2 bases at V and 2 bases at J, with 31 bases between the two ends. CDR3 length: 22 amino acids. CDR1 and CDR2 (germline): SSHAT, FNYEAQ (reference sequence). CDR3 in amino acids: CASSLWAEDKKDGKPGNQPQHF. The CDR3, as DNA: TGTGCCAGCAGCTTATGGGCAGAAGATAAGAAAGACGGCAAGCCGGGCAATCAGCCCCAGCATTTT.

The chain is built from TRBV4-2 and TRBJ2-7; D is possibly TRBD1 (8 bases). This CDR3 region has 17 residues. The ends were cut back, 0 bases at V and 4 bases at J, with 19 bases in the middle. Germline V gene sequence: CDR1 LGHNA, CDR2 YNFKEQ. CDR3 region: CASSQDLGHRGGYEQYF. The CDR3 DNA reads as TGTGCCAGCAGCCAAGATCTTGGGCACAGGGGGGGTTACGAGCAGTACTTC.

For the CDR3, the DNA is TGCGCCAGCAGCCAACAACCCGGGGATCCGAGGCCCGGGGAGCTGTTTTTT. It encodes CASSQQPGDPRPGELFF. The chain carries TRBV4-1 and TRBJ2-2, with TRBD2 as a possible D gene (5 bases). The CDR3 spans 17 residues. Germline loops: CDR1 MGHRA, CDR2 YSYEKL. The V end lost 2 bases, the J end lost 6 bases, and 19 bases lay between the germline ends.

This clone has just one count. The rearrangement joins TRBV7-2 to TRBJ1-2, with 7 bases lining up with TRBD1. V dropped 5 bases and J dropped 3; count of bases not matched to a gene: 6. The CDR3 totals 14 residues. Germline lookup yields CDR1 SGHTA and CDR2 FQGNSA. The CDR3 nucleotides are TGTGCCAGCAGCCCCGACAGGGCTGACTATGGCTACACCTTC. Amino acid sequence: CASSPDRADYGYTF.

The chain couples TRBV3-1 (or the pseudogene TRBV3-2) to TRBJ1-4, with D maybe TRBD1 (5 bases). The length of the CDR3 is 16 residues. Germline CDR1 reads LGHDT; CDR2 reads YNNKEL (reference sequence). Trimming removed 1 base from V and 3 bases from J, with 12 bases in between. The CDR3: CASSQAGVGANEKLFF. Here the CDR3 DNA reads TGTGCCAGCAGCCAAGCGGGGGTCGGGGCTAATGAAAAACTGTTTTTT.

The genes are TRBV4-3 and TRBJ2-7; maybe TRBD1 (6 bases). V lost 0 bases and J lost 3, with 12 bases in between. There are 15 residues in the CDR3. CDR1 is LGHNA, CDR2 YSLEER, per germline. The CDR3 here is CASSQDAGALYEQYF. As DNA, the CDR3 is TGCGCCAGCAGCCAAGATGCAGGGGCCCTCTACGAGCAGTACTTC.